This TCR beta chain came from a study of cytomegalovirus exposure and HLA in healthy donors. PCR primers comprised 60 Vbeta and 13 Jbeta primers. Libraries were prepared by immunoSEQ multiplex PCR; TCRdb keeps only in-frame clonotypes and omits some of them. The sample lists some 95,000 clones, about 66% occurring once. About this clone itself: The antigen is not known.

The CDR3 loop spans 13 amino acids. CDR1 is GTSNPN and CDR2 is SVGIG in the germline V gene (reference sequence). The V gene lost 1 base and the J gene lost 3 bases, with 9 bases spanning the gap. Study-level findings and limits: In a later analysis, TCR beta V- and J-gene trimming was associated with a missense DCLRE1C variant. Presence/absence results assume similar sequencing depth per donor, which may not hold.

The sample comprised PBMCs. The TCR sequence derives from a man aged 30 to 39 in good health and CMV-seronegative. The V gene is TRBV30, the J gene TRBJ1-1, with a weak D call TRBD1 (6 bases). CDR3 coding DNA: TGTGCCTGGAGTGGACACAGGGACACTGAAGCTTTCTTT. Translating gives CAWSGHRDTEAFF.